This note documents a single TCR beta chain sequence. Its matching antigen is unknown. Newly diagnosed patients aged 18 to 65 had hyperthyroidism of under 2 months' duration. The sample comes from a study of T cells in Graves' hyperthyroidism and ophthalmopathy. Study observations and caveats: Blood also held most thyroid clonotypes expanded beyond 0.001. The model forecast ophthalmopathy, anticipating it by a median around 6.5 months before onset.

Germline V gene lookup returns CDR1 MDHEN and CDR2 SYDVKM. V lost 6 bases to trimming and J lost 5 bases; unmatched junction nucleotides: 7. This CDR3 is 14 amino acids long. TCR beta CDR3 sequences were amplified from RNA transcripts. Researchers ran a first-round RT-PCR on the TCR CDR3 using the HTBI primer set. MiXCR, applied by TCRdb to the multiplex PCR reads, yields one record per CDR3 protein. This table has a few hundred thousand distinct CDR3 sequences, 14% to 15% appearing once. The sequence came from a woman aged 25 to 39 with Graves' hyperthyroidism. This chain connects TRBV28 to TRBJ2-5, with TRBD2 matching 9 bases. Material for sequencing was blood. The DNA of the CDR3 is TGTGCCAGCAGGGGACTAGCAAATGTCGAGACCCAGTACTTC. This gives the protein CASRGLANVETQYF.